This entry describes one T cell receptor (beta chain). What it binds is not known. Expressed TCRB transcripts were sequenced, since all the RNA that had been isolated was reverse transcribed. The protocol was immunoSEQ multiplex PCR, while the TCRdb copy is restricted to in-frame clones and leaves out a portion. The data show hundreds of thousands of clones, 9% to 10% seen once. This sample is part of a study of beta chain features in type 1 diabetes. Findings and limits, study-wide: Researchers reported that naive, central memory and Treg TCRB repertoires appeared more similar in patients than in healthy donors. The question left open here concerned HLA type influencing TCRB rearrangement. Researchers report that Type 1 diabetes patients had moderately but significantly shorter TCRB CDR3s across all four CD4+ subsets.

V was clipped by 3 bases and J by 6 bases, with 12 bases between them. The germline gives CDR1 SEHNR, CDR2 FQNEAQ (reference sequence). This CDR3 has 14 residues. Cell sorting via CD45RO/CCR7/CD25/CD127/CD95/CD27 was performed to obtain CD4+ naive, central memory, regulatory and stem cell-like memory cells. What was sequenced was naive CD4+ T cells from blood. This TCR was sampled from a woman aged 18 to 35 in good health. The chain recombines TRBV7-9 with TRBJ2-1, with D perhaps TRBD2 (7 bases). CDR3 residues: CASSLRRGANEQFF. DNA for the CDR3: TGTGCCAGCAGCTTGCGTCGGGGGGCCAATGAGCAGTTCTTC.